The rows below give T cell receptor beta chains drawn from one sample of a study of CD8+ T cells in alopecia areata. The assay was immunoSEQ multiplex PCR, and TCRdb's table has in-frame clones only and misses some. The sample yields some 170,000 clones, just over 65% seen once. The sequencing used CD8+ T cells sorted from blood, collected at week 0. The receptor source for this set is a human donor with alopecia areata. The CDR3 runs from the conserved cysteine through the conserved F or W. Each record gives: V gene, D gene, J gene, clone size, CDR3 protein, CDR3 DNA. The D gene is left open where the match is weak. Some rows mark clone size as missing; the rest say once, few, many or name a class of expanded clone.

>TRBV30|TRBD1|TRBJ1-5|.
CAWGDSRNQPQHF
TGTGCCTGGGGGGACAGTCGCAATCAGCCCCAGCATTTT
>TRBV27|.|TRBJ1-5|.
CASSPGRSNQPQHF
TGTGCCAGCAGTCCGGGCCGGAGCAATCAGCCCCAGCATTTT
>TRBV15|.|TRBJ2-3|.
CATSSPPNAAQYF
TGTGCCACCAGCAGTCCCCCGAATGCTGCGCAGTATTTT
>TRBV25-1|TRBD1|TRBJ2-4|.
CASSEDRGLNIQYF
TGTGCCAGCAGTGAGGACAGGGGGCTGAACATTCAGTACTTC
>TRBV29-1|TRBD1|TRBJ1-1|.
CSVVETGRALNTEAFF
TGCAGCGTTGTGGAGACAGGGAGGGCCCTGAACACTGAAGCTTTCTTT
>TRBV4-1|.|TRBJ1-1|.
CASSQDDLGLDTEAFF
TGCGCCAGCAGCCAAGATGATCTGGGGTTGGACACTGAAGCTTTCTTT
>TRBV7-8|.|TRBJ1-1|once
CASSSDGNTEAFF
TGTGCCAGCAGCTCGGATGGGAACACTGAAGCTTTCTTT
>TRBV29-1|TRBD2|TRBJ2-7|.
CSANGGDYEQYF
TGCAGCGCCAACGGGGGGGACTACGAGCAGTACTTC
>TRBV5-1|TRBD1|TRBJ2-2|few
CASKRWRSAGQGWDTGELFF
TGCGCCAGCAAGAGGTGGCGGTCCGCGGGACAGGGATGGGACACCGGGGAGCTGTTTTTT
>TRBV6-1|.|TRBJ2-7|once
CASSEGQSSYEQYF
TGTGCCAGCAGTGAAGGACAGAGCTCCTACGAGCAGTACTTC
>TRBV7-2|.|TRBJ1-2|.
CASSLVPGTSGGYTF
TGTGCCAGCAGCTTAGTTCCCGGGACATCGGGCGGCTACACCTTC
>TRBV12-5|.|TRBJ2-7|.
CASAWGSPAYEQYF
TGTGCTAGTGCTTGGGGGTCACCCGCCTACGAGCAGTACTTC
>TRBV19|.|TRBJ2-7|.
CASSGHYSYEQYF
TGTGCCAGTAGTGGACACTACTCCTACGAGCAGTACTTC
>TRBV6-5|.|TRBJ2-2|.
CSTRGNTGELFF
TGTTCGACCCGGGGGAACACCGGGGAGCTGTTTTTT
>TRBV7-9|.|TRBJ2-7|once
CASTQSGTGYEQYF
TGTGCCAGCACCCAGTCAGGAACTGGCTACGAGCAGTACTTC
>TRBV11-2|.|TRBJ2-5|.
CASSLGGKETQYF
TGTGCCAGCAGCTTAGGAGGAAAAGAGACCCAGTACTTC
>TRBV4-1|.|TRBJ2-7|once
CASSQDGVEQYF
TGCGCCAGCAGCCAAGATGGTGTCGAGCAGTACTTC
>TRBV4-2|.|TRBJ1-2|.
CASSQDSRVNYGYTF
TGTGCCAGCAGCCAAGATTCGAGGGTCAACTATGGCTACACCTTC
>TRBV11-2|.|TRBJ2-1|.
CASSLGQPGEQFF
TGTGCCAGCAGCTTAGGACAGCCCGGGGAGCAGTTCTTC
>TRBV9|TRBD1|TRBJ1-2|.
CASSVDGTGRGYTF
TGTGCCAGCAGCGTAGATGGGACAGGGCGCGGCTACACCTTC
>TRBV4-1|TRBD1|TRBJ2-3|.
CASSQVAGGFTDTQYF
TGCGCCAGCAGCCAAGTAGCAGGGGGCTTCACAGATACGCAGTATTTT
>TRBV7-9|TRBD1|TRBJ2-7|.
CASSLVLGQGGYEQYF
TGTGCCAGCAGCTTAGTTTTGGGACAGGGGGGCTACGAGCAGTACTTC
>TRBV4-1|TRBD1|TRBJ2-5|.
CASSRNRGETQYF
TGCGCCAGCAGCCGTAACAGGGGTGAGACCCAGTACTTC
>TRBV27|.|TRBJ2-3|once
CASSFLTHPQVEDTQYF
TGTGCCAGCAGTTTCCTCACTCACCCGCAAGTGGAAGATACGCAGTATTTT
>TRBV9|.|TRBJ1-5|.
CASSPGGARNQPQHF
TGTGCCAGCAGCCCGGGGGGGGCGCGCAATCAGCCCCAGCATTTT
>TRBV29-1|.|TRBJ2-5|once
CSVGGAVNQETQYF
TGCAGCGTAGGAGGAGCGGTGAACCAAGAGACCCAGTACTTC
>TRBV6-5|.|TRBJ1-5|.
CASSYGLNQPQHF
TGTGCCAGCAGTTACGGGCTCAATCAGCCCCAGCATTTT
>TRBV7-6|.|TRBJ1-1|.
CASSLARPGPNTEAFF
TGTGCCAGCAGCTTAGCGAGGCCGGGGCCGAACACTGAAGCTTTCTTT
>TRBV11-2|.|TRBJ1-1|.
CASSLEGWGNTEAFF
TGTGCCAGCAGCTTAGAGGGGTGGGGGAACACTGAAGCTTTCTTT
>TRBV9|.|TRBJ1-5|.
CASSVGGGLNQPQHF
TGTGCCAGCAGCGTAGGTGGTGGATTAAATCAGCCCCAGCATTTT
>TRBV27|TRBD1|TRBJ2-7|.
CASSPGTASYEQYF
TGTGCCAGCAGTCCCGGGACAGCCTCCTACGAGCAGTACTTC
>TRBV7-2|TRBD2|TRBJ2-5|.
CASSAIWPGGQETQYF
TGTGCCAGCAGCGCTATATGGCCGGGGGGGCAAGAGACCCAGTACTTC
>TRBV30|.|TRBJ2-1|.
CAWSRGQYNEQFF
TGTGCCTGGAGTAGGGGTCAATACAATGAGCAGTTCTTC
>TRBV2|.|TRBJ1-4|.
CASSEAQARWKLFF
TGTGCCAGCAGTGAAGCCCAGGCACGGTGGAAACTGTTTTTT
>TRBV29-1|.|TRBJ2-1|.
CSSGHGGAEQFF
TGCAGCTCGGGTCACGGCGGGGCCGAGCAGTTCTTC
>TRBV7-9|.|TRBJ1-6|.
CASSLSGNGGSPLHF
TGTGCCAGCAGCTTATCCGGGAACGGGGGTTCACCCCTCCACTTT
>TRBV11-3|TRBD1|TRBJ2-1|.
CASSFKQGVYNEQFF
TGTGCCAGCAGCTTCAAGCAGGGGGTTTACAATGAGCAGTTCTTC
>TRBV29-1|TRBD2|TRBJ2-3|.
CSVGGIAGDSTDTQYF
TGCAGCGTTGGAGGGATAGCGGGGGACAGCACAGATACGCAGTATTTT
>TRBV30|.|TRBJ1-1|.
CAWAKNTEAFF
TGTGCCTGGGCAAAAAACACTGAAGCTTTCTTT
>TRBV23-1|TRBD1|TRBJ2-3|once
CASSQSTGDSTDTQYF
TGCGCCAGCAGTCAATCGACAGGGGACAGCACAGATACGCAGTATTTT
>TRBV25-1|TRBD1|TRBJ2-7|.
CASSEKNRGTYEQYF
TGTGCCAGCAGTGAAAAAAACAGGGGTACCTACGAGCAGTACTTC
>TRBV29-1|.|TRBJ1-5|few
CSVGRVGQPQHF
TGCAGCGTTGGAAGGGTGGGTCAGCCCCAGCATTTT
>TRBV5-6|.|TRBJ1-1|few
CASSLPAGSMNTEAFF
TGTGCCAGCAGCCTACCGGCAGGATCTATGAACACTGAAGCTTTCTTT
>TRBV18|.|TRBJ2-5|.
CASSPRDSPQETQYF
TGTGCCAGCTCACCCAGGGACTCTCCACAAGAGACCCAGTACTTC
>TRBV7-6|TRBD2|TRBJ2-1|.
CASSLTSVGYEQFF
TGTGCCAGCAGCTTAACTAGCGTCGGCTATGAGCAGTTCTTC